This TCR beta chain was recorded in a study of regulatory T cells in long-lasting Graves disease. Whole-study results and caveats: Researchers reported studying only peripheral blood, not thyroid tissue.

The CDR3 contains 15 residues. Germline CDR1 DFQATT, CDR2 SNEGSKA (reference sequence). Trimming took off 1 base at V and 5 bases at J, with 12 bases between the two ends. Sample time point: persistent/refractory GD, antithyroid drugs over 5 years with positive TRAb. The TCR library was prepared using RNA isolated from PBMCs. CDR3-region Arm-PCR and iRepertoire HTBI primers produced the TCR beta libraries. TCRdb processed the multiplex PCR reads anew with MiXCR; each CDR3 protein has one entry. The sample yields under 450,000 distinct CDR3 sequences, 20% to 30% seen once. As concerns this clonotype: What it binds is not known.

The sample in question was peripheral blood mononuclear cells (PBMCs), obtained when the disease was refractory, from a patient treated with antithyroid drugs. This TCR was sampled from a female donor with Graves disease. This chain connects TRBV20-1 to TRBJ1-6; a weak D match, TRBD1 (6 bases). For the CDR3, the DNA is TGCAGTGCTAGAGGGGGGGCAGGAGATAATTCACCCCTCCACTTT. Protein sequence: CSARGGAGDNSPLHF.